This T cell receptor (beta chain) was sequenced for a study of naive and memory T cell subsets (dated by TCRdb to about 2017). Regarding the study in general: An open-source, UMI-based TCR alpha and beta sequencing pipeline was applied to sorted naive and memory peripheral blood T cell subsets. RNA was DNase-treated and reverse transcribed with TCR constant-region primers, mostly using SuperScript III. IgG serology results and the functional CMV T cell responses were in complete agreement.

The library was produced with UMI-ligation and nested PCR. The beta constant-region primer consisted of an equimolar mixture of two oligonucleotides that together covered TRBC1 and TRBC2. The ligated cDNA went through four rounds of PCR with nested alpha and beta constant-region primers together with the SP2 primer. A single-stranded oligonucleotide carrying the SP2 primer and a 12-nucleotide UMI was ligated to the 3' end of the cDNA by T4 RNA ligase 1. The ligation reaction was kept at 16 degrees C for 20-24 hours. PCR2 was typically run as a SYBR Green qPCR and stopped at a predetermined threshold to prevent over-amplification. Apart from the first purification, every purification step used Agencourt AMPure XP magnetic beads. Libraries were quantified by Qubit and checked on a TapeStation, with a main peak expected near 650 bp. Pooled libraries were sequenced on an Illumina MiSeq with v2 2x251 paired-end kits, typically giving roughly 1-2.3 million reads per sample. Each sample was pooled at 4 to 5 nM, and roughly 4.5-8% PhiX was included to help cluster recognition. The source study handled its data this way. FASTQ reads processed by Demultiplexor were assigned V and J genes by Decombinator through tag matching that tolerated a single base-pair mismatch. Collapsinator used UMIs to correct both sequencing errors and frequency errors arising from PCR heterogeneity. CDR3Translator translated TCRs and extracted CDR3s from the conserved cysteine to the FGXG phenylalanine, flagging non-productive sequences. Gini, Shannon entropy and inverse Simpson indices were calculated on repertoires subsampled to equal numbers of UMI-defined TCRs. Power-law fits to clonotype abundance distributions were performed by maximum likelihood within the linear range. When run on a single naive CD8 sample, MIGEC and the pipeline yielded similar UMI counts, similar unique TCR numbers and similar clonal distributions. In one analysis, naive TCRs also found in any memory subset of the same donor were removed from the naive repertoire. Repertoires were searched for around 7,000 CMV-associated CDR3 sequences compiled from VDJdb and a published dataset. The public reads were reanalyzed by TCRdb: fastp trimming at Q25, MiXCR alignment, in-frame beta chains only. Identical CDR3 protein sequences are pooled into one entry, listed with their most common genes and DNA. The V and J calls were not made by the authors but by TCRdb's processing. For this sample the table gives over 80,000 distinct CDR3 sequences, of which over 9% were detected only once. Of the sample, roughly 0.13% is held by the ten largest clones.

CDR1 and CDR2, per the germline V gene, are ENHRY and SYGVKD. Here V drops 10 bases and J drops 0 bases, and the junction holds 3 bases not matched to any gene. The CDR3 starts with the cysteine, ends with the phenylalanine, and has 13 residues. This entry keeps only the CDR3 DNA: 39 bases, framed from base 1. What the study reported, not specific to this receptor: RNA-based TCR counts may be affected by expression changes linked to T cell activation and differentiation. A few larger clonotypes were found in naive repertoires, especially CD8, and these larger clonotypes were possibly memory cells re-expressing CD45RA. Each clonotype was defined as a single alpha or beta chain sequence rather than as a paired alpha/beta receptor. A power law was followed by TCR abundance, with an exponent that differed between naive and memory subsets but was consistent across the three individuals. The repertoire findings for the naive and memory subsets could not be validated, as no ground truth was available. In both CD4 and CD8 cells, a rise in Gini index and a fall in Shannon and inverse Simpson diversity were observed from naive through CM, EM and EMRA. Once error correction was done, more than 90% of naive TCR sequences showed up just once, which made the naive abundance distributions much steeper than those of the memory subsets.

Notes on this clonotype: This receptor's antigen is unknown. No much larger clone is present one base from it, and per-base qualities are unavailable.

Separate amplification of TCR alpha and beta chain libraries was performed from the second PCR step onward. The CMV status of each donor was determined by measuring IFNgamma production from CD4+ T cells after fresh PBMCs had been stimulated overnight with CMV viral lysate. CD4 T cells were positively selected with Miltenyi beads, followed by positive selection of CD8 T cells from the CD4-negative fraction. Cells were stained for CD3, CD4, CD8, CD45RA, CD27 and a live/dead dye and were sorted on a BD Aria II into four subsets based on CD45RA and CD27. Blood came from a few healthy volunteers, each fractionated into CD4 and CD8 T cells and then into four differentiation subsets. Around 0.11 L of peripheral blood was collected from each donor, and PBMC were isolated from the blood using Ficoll-Paque PLUS density-gradient centrifugation. Sorted cells were lysed in RLT buffer, after which RNA was extracted using a Qiagen RNeasy kit and stored at -80 degrees C.

The origin of this receptor is a human donor in good health. The sequencing input was naive CD4+ T cells from blood. This sample's cell subset or site label indicates: naive T cells, CD45RA high CD27+. The rearranged chain carries TRBV10-3 and TRBJ1-3, and 7 bases in between align with TRBD1. The nucleotide sequence is TGTGCCACCCGACAGGGCTCTGGAAACACCATATATTTT. Translated, this is CATRQGSGNTIYF.